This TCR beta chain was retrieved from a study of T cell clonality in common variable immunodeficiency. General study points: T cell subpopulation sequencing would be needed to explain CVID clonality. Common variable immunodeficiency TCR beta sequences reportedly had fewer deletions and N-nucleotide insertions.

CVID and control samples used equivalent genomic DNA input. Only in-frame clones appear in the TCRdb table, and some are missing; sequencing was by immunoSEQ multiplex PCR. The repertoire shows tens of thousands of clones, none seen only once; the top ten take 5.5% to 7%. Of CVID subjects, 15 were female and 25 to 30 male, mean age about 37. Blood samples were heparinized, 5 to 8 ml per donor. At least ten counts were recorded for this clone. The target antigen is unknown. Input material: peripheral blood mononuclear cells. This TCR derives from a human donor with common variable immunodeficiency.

The CDR3 loop is CASSPRTGSPDTQYF. The sequenced part of the CDR3 DNA is TGTGCCAGCAGCCCGCGGACAGGGAGCCCAGATACG. The chain combines TRBV11-3 with TRBJ2-3; 8 nucleotides align to TRBD1. The sequence runs out 3 residues before the end of the CDR3; the remainder is reconstructed from the germline J gene. Trimming at V came to 5 bases and at J to 4 bases, leaving 8 bases not matched to a gene. The CDR3 loop spans 15 amino acids. In germline, CDR1 is SGHNT, CDR2 YENEEA.